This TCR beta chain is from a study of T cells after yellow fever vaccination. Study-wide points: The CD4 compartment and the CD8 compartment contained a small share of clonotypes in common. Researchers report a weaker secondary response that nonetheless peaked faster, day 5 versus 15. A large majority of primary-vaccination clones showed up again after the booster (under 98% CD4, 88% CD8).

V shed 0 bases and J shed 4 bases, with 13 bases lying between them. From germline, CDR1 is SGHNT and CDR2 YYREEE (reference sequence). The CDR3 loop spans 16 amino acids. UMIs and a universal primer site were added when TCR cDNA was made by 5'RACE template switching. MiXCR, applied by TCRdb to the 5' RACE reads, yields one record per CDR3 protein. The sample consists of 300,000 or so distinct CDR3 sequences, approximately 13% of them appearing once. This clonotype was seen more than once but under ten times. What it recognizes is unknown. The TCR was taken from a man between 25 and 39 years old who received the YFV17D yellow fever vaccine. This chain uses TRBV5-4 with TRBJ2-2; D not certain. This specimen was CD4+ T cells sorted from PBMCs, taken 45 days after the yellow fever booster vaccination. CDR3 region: CASSLASAAPTGELFF. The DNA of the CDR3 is TGTGCCAGCAGCTTGGCCTCGGCGGCCCCCACCGGGGAGCTGTTTTTT.